This T cell receptor beta chain comes out of a study of T cells after yellow fever vaccination. Study results and limitations: One caveat is that FACS-sorted repertoires could contain abundant clonotypes contaminating from the bulk population. After the booster, 96% of CD4 and 88% of CD8 primary-response clones were re-detected.

This clonotype was observed at least ten times. Its antigen is undetermined. CDR1 is SGHTA, CDR2 FQGNSA, per germline. CDR3 length equals 16 residues. Trimming took off 5 bases at V and 0 bases at J, with 13 bases between the two ends. A process of 5'RACE template switching, which added a universal primer site and UMIs, was used to make TCR cDNA. TCRdb itself ran the 5' RACE reads through MiXCR, one entry per CDR3 protein. The sample has fewer than 400,000 distinct CDR3 sequences, about 10% seen once. Source: CD4+ T cells sorted from PBMCs, taken 45 days after the yellow fever booster vaccination. The receptor comes from a man aged 18 to 30 who received the YFV17D yellow fever vaccine. This chain connects TRBV7-2 to TRBJ2-2; D remains ambiguous. The CDR3, as DNA: TGTGCCAGCAGCCCCCAGGTCGGGTCGAACACCGGGGAGCTGTTTTTT. It codes for CASSPQVGSNTGELFF.